The TCR beta chain described here comes from a study of T-cell memory formation after mild COVID-19. Study-level background: For the most part, TCR clusters were specific to one donor.

Study conclusions and caveats: Whereas later expanders leaned CD4+, clones contracting day 15 to 85 showed a balanced CD4/CD8 makeup. A second wave of clones peaked on day 37, and their SARS-CoV-2 specificity went unconfirmed.

This clonotype came up a few times. Its matching antigen is unknown. One end of the junction is discordant with germline, which a read error may explain. The CDR3 covers 13 residues. Germline values: CDR1 KGHDR, CDR2 SFDVKD. MiXCR was run by TCRdb on the 5' RACE reads, yielding one entry per CDR3 protein. The data hold about 560,000 distinct CDR3 sequences, with 20% to 25% observed a single time. The TCR comes from an adult woman who had mild COVID-19 (a few samples of this study predate the infection). Cell type and time point are not known. The sample was PBMCs or a T cell subset sorted from them (not recorded which). The chain has TRBV24-1 and TRBJ2-7; the D gene is possibly TRBD1 (5 bases). The CDR3 DNA is TGTGCGACCAGGGCAGGAAACTCCTACGAGCAGTACTTC. Translated: CATRAGNSYEQYF.